The 13 T cell receptor beta chains below come from one sample, sequenced in a study of blood T cells in healthy people across ages (dated by TCRdb to the mid-2010s). Preparation of the library involved 5' RACE. Sequencer: Illumina HiSeq 2500. The second PCR ran for roughly 7 to 11 cycles and used a J-beta primer mix along with a sample-barcoded 5' primer. In-frame beta chains were kept once TCRdb had trimmed the public reads at Q25 with fastp and called clones with MiXCR. CDR3 protein sequences are deduplicated, and each keeps its most common genes and DNA. This sample gives 600,000 to 800,000 distinct CDR3 sequences in total; around 50% of them show up just once. Less than 15% of the sample is taken by the ten largest. The sequenced sample was blood. The receptors originated from a woman aged 80 or over in good health.

In this sample, this clonotype turned up many times. CDR3 DNA: TGCAGCGTTGACCATTTGCAAGAGACCCAGTACTTC. Translation gives CSVDHLQETQYF. The chain combines TRBV29-1 with TRBJ2-5; unclear D gene. Looked up from germline, CDR1 is SQVTM and CDR2 is ANQGSEA. CDR3 length: 12 residues. Trimming removed 3 bases at V and 2 bases at J, with 7 bases between.

The chain employs TRBV7-9 and TRBJ2-3, with D maybe TRBD2 (7 bases). Germline assignment: CDR1 SEHNR and CDR2 FQNEAQ (reference sequence). The CDR3 has 16 residues. Deletions cut 1 base from V and 6 bases from J, with 17 bases between. The CDR3 is CASSLGGNRDYDTQYF. CDR3 in DNA: TGTGCCAGCAGCTTAGGGGGGAACAGGGACTACGATACGCAGTATTTT.

The table lists this clonotype with a few counts. A read error may be the cause here, since a much bigger clone is one base away. The CDR3 DNA follows: TGCAGCACTGGCGGGCAGATGAACACTGAAGCTTTCTTT. Its protein is CSTGGQMNTEAFF. The chain carries TRBV29-1 and TRBJ1-1; D is ambiguous. The germline CDR1 and CDR2 sequences are SQVTM and ANQGSEA. Trimming took off 8 bases at V and 0 bases at J, with 13 bases between the two ends. The CDR3 runs to 13 residues.

As regards this clonotype: Given a much more abundant clone one base away, this may be a read error. The chain has TRBV27 and TRBJ2-5, with 7 bases lining up with TRBD2. Per germline, CDR1 MNHEY and CDR2 SMNVEV (reference sequence). CDR3 length equals 16 residues. The CDR3 loop is CASSFIGRGRTEIQYF. For the CDR3, the DNA is TGTGCCAGCAGTTTCATTGGTCGCGGGAGAACTGAGATCCAGTACTTC.

V is TRBV7-9 and J is TRBJ2-2, with D hard to call. Germline-derived CDR1 and CDR2 are SEHNR and FQNEAQ (reference sequence). Trimming removed 10 bases from V and 4 bases from J, with 16 bases in between. The CDR3 length is 14 residues. Written as DNA, the CDR3 is TGTGCCAACCCACATCCAGCCGGCACCGGGGAGCTGTTTTTT. It encodes CANPHPAGTGELFF.

This clonotype was recorded once. V gene TRBV29-1 combines with J gene TRBJ2-4, with D maybe TRBD1 (6 bases). The J call is in doubt because the DNA end fits TRBJ2-5 better. The CDR3 runs 12 residues. Germline CDR1 is SQVTM and CDR2 is ANQGSEA. The CDR3 sequence is CSVNTGFETQYF. DNA for the CDR3: TGCAGCGTGAATACAGGGTTCGAGACCCAGTACTTC.

A word on this clonotype: A much larger clone is a single base away; this may be a read error. This chain uses TRBV5-1 with TRBJ2-3; no definite D call. The ends were cut back, 0 bases at V and 5 bases at J, with 7 bases in the middle. Germline loops: CDR1 SGHRS, CDR2 YFSETQ. This CDR3 has 13 amino acids. In DNA, the CDR3 is TGCGCCAGCAGCTTGGTGTCCGAAGATACGCAGTATTTT. It specifies CASSLVSEDTQYF.

As for this clonotype: A much bigger clone sits one base away, suggesting this may be a read error. This sequence joins TRBV20-1 and TRBJ2-5, with D perhaps matching TRBD2 (6 bases). The J call may be faulty, since TRBJ2-1 better matches the DNA end. The CDR3 covers 13 residues. Per the germline V gene, CDR1 is DFQATT and CDR2 is SNEGSKA (reference sequence). The CDR3 DNA follows: TGCAGTGCTTCGACTAGTTTGGTATACGAGCAGTTCTTC. Amino acids: CSASTSLVYEQFF.

The gene calls are TRBV7-2 and TRBJ2-7; weak D call: TRBD1 (5 bases). V gave up 5 bases and J gave up 4 bases, with 15 bases separating them. Per germline, CDR1 SGHTA and CDR2 FQGNSA. This CDR3 spans 14 amino acids. This CDR3 is CASSPRTSPYEQYF. DNA of the CDR3: TGTGCCAGCAGCCCACGGACATCTCCGTACGAGCAGTACTTC.

A remark on this clonotype: A read error may account for a junction end that differs from germline. The rearrangement joins TRBV4-1 to TRBJ2-7, with TRBD2 matching over 7 bases. This CDR3 comprises 14 residues. Germline values: CDR1 MGHRA, CDR2 YSYEKL. CDR3 sequence: CASKRREGSDEQYF. The CDR3 DNA reads TGCGCCAGCAAGAGGAGGGAGGGCTCCGACGAGCAGTACTTC.

This clonotype has at least ten counts. The rearrangement links TRBV7-8 to TRBJ2-5; 7 bases match TRBD2. Germline V CDR1 and CDR2: SGHVS, FQNEAQ. Trimming cost V 2 bases and J 2 bases; bases outside gene matches: 8. This CDR3 has 16 amino acids. The CDR3 sequence is CASSLYLAELQETQYF. The DNA for the CDR3 is TGTGCCAGCAGCTTATACCTAGCGGAATTACAAGAGACCCAGTACTTC. The full variable domain, with the rest looked up from reference TRBV7-8 and TRBJ2-5, is GAGVSQSPRYKVAKRGQDVALRCDPISGHVSLFWYQQALGQGPEFLTYFQNEAQLDKSGLPSDRFFAERPEGSVSTLKIQRTQQEDSAVYLCASSLYLAELQETQYFGPGTRLLVL.

V usage is TRBV12-3 or TRBV12-4 and J usage is TRBJ1-5; a possible D gene is TRBD1 (6 bases). V was cut by 5 bases and J by 2 bases, with 10 bases left in between. The CDR3 totals 14 residues. The CDR3 is CASSRDIGNQPQHF. The CDR3, as DNA: TGTGCCAGCAGTCGGGACATAGGCAATCAGCCCCAGCATTTT.

The chain has TRBV11-2 and TRBJ1-1; D ambiguous. V lost 2 bases and J 2 bases, leaving 6 bases between the germline ends. CDR3 length equals 13 residues. Germline CDR1 reads SGHAT; CDR2 reads FQNNGV. For the CDR3, the DNA is TGTGCCAGCAGCTTAATGAGCAACACTGAAGCTTTCTTT. Its translation is CASSLMSNTEAFF.